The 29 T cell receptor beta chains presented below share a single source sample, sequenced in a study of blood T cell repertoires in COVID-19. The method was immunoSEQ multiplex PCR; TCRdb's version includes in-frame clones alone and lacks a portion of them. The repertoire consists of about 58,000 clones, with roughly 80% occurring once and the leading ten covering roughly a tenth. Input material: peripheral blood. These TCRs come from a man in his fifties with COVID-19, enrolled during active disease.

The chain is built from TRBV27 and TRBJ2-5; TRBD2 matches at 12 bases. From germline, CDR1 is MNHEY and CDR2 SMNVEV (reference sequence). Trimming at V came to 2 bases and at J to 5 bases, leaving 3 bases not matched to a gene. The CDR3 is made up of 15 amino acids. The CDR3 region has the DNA TGTGCCAGCAGTTTAGGACTAGCGGGACCGGAGACCCAGTACTTC. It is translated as CASSLGLAGPETQYF.

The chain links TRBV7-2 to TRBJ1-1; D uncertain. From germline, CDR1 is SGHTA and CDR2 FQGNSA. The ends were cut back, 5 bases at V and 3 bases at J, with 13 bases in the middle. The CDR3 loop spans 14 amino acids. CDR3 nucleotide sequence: TGTGCCAGCAGCAATACGGAGAGCGACACTGAAGCTTTCTTT. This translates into CASSNTESDTEAFF.

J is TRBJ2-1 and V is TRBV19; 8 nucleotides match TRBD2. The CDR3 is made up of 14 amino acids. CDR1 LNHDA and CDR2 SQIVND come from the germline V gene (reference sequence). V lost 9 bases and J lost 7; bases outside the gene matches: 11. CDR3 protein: CASTRSGKGNEQFF. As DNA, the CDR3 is TGTGCCAGCACCCGTAGCGGGAAGGGGAATGAGCAGTTCTTC.

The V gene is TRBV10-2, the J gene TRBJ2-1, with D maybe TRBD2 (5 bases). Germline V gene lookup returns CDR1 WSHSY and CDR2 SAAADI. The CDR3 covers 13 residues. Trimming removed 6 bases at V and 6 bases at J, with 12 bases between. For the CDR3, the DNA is TGCGCCAGCAGGAGGGCAGATCCCAATGAGCAGTTCTTC. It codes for CASRRADPNEQFF.

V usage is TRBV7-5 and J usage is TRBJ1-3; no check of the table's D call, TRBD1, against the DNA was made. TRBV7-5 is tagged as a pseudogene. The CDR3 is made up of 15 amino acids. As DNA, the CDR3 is TGTGCCAGAAGCTGGGGCAGGAGCTCTGGAAACACCATATATTTT. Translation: CARSWGRSSGNTIYF.

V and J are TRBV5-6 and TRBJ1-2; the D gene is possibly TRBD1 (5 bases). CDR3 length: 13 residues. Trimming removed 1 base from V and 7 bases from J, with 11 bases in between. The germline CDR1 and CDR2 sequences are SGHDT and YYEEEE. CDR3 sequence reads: CASSLRGLGGYTF. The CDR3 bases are TGTGCCAGCAGCTTGAGGGGCCTTGGTGGCTACACCTTC.

The CDR3 bases are TGTGCCAGCAGCTCCTCCAGGTTGCGGGCTTCCTACGAGCAGTACTTC. Translation gives CASSSSRLRASYEQYF. V is TRBV11-2 and J is TRBJ2-7, with D possibly matching TRBD2 (5 bases). The CDR3 loop spans 16 amino acids. Trimming cost V 4 bases and J 1 base, with 17 bases left between them. The germline gives CDR1 SGHAT, CDR2 FQNNGV.

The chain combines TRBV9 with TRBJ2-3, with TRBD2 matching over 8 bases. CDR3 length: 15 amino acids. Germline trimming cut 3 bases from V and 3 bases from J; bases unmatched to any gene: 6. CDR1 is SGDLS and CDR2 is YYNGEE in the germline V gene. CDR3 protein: CASSAAGGRTDTQYF. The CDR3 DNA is TGTGCCAGCAGCGCCGCGGGGGGACGGACAGATACGCAGTATTTT.

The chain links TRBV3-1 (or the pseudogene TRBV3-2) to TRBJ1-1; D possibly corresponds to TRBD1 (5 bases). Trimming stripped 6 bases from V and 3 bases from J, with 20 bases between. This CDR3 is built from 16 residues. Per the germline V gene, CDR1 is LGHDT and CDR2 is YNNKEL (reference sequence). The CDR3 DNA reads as TGTGCCAGCAGTCAGGGCCCTGCCTTAATGGACACTGAAGCTTTCTTT. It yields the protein CASSQGPALMDTEAFF.

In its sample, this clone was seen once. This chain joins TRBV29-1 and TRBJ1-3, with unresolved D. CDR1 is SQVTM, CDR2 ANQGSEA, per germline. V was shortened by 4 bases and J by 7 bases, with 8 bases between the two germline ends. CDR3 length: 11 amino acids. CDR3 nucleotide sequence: TGCAGCGTTGGGTCCGGGAACACCATATATTTT. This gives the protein CSVGSGNTIYF.

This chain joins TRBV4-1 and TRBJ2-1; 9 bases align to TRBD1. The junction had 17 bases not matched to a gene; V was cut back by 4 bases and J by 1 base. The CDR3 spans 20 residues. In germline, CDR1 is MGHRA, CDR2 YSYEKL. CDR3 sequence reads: CASSRYTGGTGRRSYNEQFF. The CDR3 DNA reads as TGCGCCAGCAGCCGTTACACAGGGGGCACAGGGAGAAGGTCCTACAATGAGCAGTTCTTC.

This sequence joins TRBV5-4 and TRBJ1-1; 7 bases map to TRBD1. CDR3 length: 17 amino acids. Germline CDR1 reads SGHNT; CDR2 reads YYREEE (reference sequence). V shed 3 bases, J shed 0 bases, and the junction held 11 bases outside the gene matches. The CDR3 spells CASSSRFSGQMNTEAFF. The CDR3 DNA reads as TGTGCCAGCAGCTCTAGGTTCTCGGGACAGATGAACACTGAAGCTTTCTTT. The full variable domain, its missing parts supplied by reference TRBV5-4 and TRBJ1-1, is ETGVTQSPTHLIKTRGQQVTLRCSSQSGHNTVSWYQQALGQGPQFIFQYYREEENGRGNFPPRFSGLQFPNYSSELNVNALELDDSALYLCASSSRFSGQMNTEAFFGQGTRLTVV.

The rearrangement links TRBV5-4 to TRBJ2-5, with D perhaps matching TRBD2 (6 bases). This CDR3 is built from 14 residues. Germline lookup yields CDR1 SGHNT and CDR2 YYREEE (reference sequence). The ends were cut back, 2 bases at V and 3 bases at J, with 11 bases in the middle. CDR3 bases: TGTGCCAGCAGCTTCCGGGACTTAGAAGAGACCCAGTACTTC. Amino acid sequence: CASSFRDLEETQYF.

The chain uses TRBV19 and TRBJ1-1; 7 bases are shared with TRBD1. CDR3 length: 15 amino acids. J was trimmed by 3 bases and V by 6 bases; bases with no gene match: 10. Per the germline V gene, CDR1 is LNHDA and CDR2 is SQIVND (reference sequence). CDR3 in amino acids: CASRQRTGSDTEAFF. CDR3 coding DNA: TGTGCCAGTAGACAGAGGACAGGTTCTGACACTGAAGCTTTCTTT.

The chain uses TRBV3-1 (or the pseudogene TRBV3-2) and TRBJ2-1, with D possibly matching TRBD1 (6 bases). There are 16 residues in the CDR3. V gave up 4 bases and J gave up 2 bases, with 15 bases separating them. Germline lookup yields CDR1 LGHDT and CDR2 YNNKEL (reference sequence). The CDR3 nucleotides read TGTGCCAGCAGCCGACTACAGGGACCCCCCTACAATGAGCAGTTCTTC. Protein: CASSRLQGPPYNEQFF.

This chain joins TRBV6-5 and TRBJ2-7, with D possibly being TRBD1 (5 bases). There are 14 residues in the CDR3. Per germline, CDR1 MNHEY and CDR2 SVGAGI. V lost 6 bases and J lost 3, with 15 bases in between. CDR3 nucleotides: TGTGCCAGCAGGGAGAGACAGTTGCACTACGAGCAGTACTTC. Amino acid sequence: CASRERQLHYEQYF.

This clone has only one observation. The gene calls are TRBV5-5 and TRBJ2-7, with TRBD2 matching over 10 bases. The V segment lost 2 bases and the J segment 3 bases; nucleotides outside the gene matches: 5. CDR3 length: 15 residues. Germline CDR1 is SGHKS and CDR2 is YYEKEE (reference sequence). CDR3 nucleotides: TGTGCCAGCAGCTTTTCTAGCGGGAGTTACTACGAGCAGTACTTC. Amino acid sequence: CASSFSSGSYYEQYF.

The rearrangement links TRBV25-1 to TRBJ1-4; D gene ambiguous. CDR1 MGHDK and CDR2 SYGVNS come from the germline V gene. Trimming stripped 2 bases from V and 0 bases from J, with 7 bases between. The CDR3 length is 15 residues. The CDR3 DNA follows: TGTGCCAGCAGTGAAGGCCACGCAACTAATGAAAAACTGTTTTTT. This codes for CASSEGHATNEKLFF.

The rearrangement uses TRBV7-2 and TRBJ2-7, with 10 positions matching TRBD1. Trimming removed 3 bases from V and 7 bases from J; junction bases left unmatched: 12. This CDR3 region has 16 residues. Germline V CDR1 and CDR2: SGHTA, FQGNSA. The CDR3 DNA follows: TGTGCCAGCAGCTTTTCTCTGGGACAGGGGAAGGGAGAGCAGTACTTC. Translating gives CASSFSLGQGKGEQYF. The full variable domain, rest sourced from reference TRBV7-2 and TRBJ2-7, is GAGVSQSPSNKVTEKGKDVELRCDPISGHTALYWYRQSLGQGLEFLIYFQGNSAPDKSGLPSDRFSAERTGGSVSTLTIQRTQQEDSAVYLCASSFSLGQGKGEQYFGPGTRLTVT.

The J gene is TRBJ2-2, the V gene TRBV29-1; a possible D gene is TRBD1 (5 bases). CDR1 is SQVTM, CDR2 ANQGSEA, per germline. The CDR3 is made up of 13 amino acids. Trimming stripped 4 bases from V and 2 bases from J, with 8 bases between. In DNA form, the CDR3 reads TGCAGCGTTGTCGACAGTAACACCGGGGAGCTGTTTTTT. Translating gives CSVVDSNTGELFF.

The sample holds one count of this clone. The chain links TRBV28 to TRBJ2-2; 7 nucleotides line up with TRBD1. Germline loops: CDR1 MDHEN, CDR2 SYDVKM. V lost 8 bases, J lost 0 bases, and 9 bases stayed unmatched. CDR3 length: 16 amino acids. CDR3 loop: CASQSDRVSNTGELFF. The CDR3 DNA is TGTGCCAGCCAATCTGACAGGGTGTCGAACACCGGGGAGCTGTTTTTT. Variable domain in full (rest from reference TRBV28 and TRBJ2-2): DVKVTQSSRYLVKRTGEKVFLECVQDMDHENMFWYRQDPGLGLRLIYFSYDVKMKEKGDIPEGYSVSREKKERFSLILESASTNQTSMYLCASQSDRVSNTGELFFGEGSRLTVL.

CDR3 sequence: CASSVGLAAETQYF. The CDR3 DNA is TGTGCCAGCAGCGTGGGACTAGCCGCGGAGACCCAGTACTTC. V is TRBV9 and J is TRBJ2-5, with TRBD2 identical over 9 bases. CDR3 length: 14 residues. Germline loops: CDR1 SGDLS, CDR2 YYNGEE. The junction had 4 bases not matched to a gene; V was cut back by 2 bases and J by 5 bases.

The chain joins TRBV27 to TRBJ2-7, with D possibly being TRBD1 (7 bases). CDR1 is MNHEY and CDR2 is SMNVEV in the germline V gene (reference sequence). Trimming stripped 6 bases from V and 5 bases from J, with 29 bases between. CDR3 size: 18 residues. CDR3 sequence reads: CASSPRGQALQEGHEQYF. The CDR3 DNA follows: TGTGCCAGCAGCCCTCGAGGACAGGCCCTCCAGGAGGGGCACGAGCAGTACTTC.

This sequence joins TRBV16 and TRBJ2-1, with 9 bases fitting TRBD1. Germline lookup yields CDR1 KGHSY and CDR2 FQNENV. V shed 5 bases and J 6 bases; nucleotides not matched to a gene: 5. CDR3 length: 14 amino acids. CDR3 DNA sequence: TGTGCCAGCAGCTCGCTGACAGGGGGCAATGAGCAGTTCTTC. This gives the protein CASSSLTGGNEQFF.

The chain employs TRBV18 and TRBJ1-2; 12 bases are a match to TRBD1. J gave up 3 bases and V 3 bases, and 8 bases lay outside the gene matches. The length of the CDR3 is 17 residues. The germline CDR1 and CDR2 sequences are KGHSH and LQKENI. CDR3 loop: CASSPPGTGGFDYGYTF. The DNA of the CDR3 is TGTGCCAGCTCACCTCCCGGGACAGGGGGCTTCGACTATGGCTACACCTTC.

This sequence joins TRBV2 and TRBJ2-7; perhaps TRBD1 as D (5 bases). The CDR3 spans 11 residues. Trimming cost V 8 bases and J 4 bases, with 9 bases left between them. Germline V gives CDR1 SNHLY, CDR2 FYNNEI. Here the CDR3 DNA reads TGTGCCAGCGGGGCCGTTTACGAGCAGTACTTC. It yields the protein CASGAVYEQYF.

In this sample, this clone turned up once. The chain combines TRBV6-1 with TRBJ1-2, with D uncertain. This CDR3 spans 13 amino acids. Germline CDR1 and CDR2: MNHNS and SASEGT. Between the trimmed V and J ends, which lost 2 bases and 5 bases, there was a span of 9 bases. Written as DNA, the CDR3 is TGTGCCAGCAGTGAATCCCCCCGGTATGGCTACACCTTC. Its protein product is CASSESPRYGYTF.

This CDR3 reads CASSLARPSFATGVNEQFF. Written as DNA, the CDR3 is TGCGCCAGCAGCTTGGCCCGGCCCAGCTTTGCGACGGGGGTCAATGAGCAGTTCTTC. The rearrangement links TRBV5-1 to TRBJ2-1; possibly TRBD2 for D (6 bases). Trimming removed 0 bases at V and 6 bases at J, with 25 bases between. This CDR3 has 19 amino acids. Germline V gene sequence: CDR1 SGHRS, CDR2 YFSETQ.

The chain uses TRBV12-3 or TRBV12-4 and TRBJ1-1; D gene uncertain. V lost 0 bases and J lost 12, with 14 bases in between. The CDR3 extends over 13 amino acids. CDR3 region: CASSLAGRTASFF. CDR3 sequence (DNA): TGTGCCAGCAGTTTAGCTGGGAGGACGGCCTCTTTCTTT.